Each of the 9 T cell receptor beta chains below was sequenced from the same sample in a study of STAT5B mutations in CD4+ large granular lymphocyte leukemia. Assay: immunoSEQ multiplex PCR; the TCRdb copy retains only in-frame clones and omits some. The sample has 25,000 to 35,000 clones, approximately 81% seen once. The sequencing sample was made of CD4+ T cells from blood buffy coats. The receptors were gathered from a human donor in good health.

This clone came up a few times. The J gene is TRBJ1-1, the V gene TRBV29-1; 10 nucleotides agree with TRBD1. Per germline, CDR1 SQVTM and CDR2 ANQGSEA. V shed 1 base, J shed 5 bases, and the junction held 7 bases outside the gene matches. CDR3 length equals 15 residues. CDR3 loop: CSVEGTGGSGTEAFF. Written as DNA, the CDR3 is TGCAGCGTTGAAGGGACAGGGGGTTCTGGGACTGAAGCTTTCTTT.

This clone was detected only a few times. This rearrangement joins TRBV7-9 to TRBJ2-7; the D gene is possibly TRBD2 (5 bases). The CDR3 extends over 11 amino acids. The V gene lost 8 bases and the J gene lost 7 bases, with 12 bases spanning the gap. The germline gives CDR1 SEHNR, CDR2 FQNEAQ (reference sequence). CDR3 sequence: CASGNPGEQYF. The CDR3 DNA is TGTGCCAGCGGAAATCCGGGGGAGCAGTACTTC. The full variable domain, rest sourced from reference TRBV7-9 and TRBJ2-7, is DTGVSQNPRHKITKRGQNVTFRCDPISEHNRLYWYRQTLGQGPEFLTYFQNEAQLEKSRLLSDRFSAERPKGSFSTLEIQRTEQGDSAMYLCASGNPGEQYFGPGTRLTVT.

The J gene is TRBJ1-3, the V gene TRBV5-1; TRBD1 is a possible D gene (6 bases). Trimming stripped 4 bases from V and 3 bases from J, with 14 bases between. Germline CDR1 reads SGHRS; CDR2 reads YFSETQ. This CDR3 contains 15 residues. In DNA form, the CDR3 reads TGCGCCAGCAGCGTATCAGGGGTAATTGGAAACACCATATATTTT. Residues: CASSVSGVIGNTIYF.

The CDR3, as DNA: TGCAGCGTTGTTTTGGGACAGGGGTCGCGCCAGCATTTT. Residues: CSVVLGQGSRQHF. The V and J genes are TRBV29-1 and TRBJ1-5, with 10 bases aligning to TRBD1. The CDR3 has 13 amino acids. Looked up from germline, CDR1 is SQVTM and CDR2 is ANQGSEA. V shed 4 bases and J 12 bases; nucleotides not matched to a gene: 9.

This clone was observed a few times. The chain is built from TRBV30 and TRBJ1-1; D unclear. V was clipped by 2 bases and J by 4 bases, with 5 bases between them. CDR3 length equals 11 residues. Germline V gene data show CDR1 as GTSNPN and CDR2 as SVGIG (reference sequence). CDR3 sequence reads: CAWSRGTEAFF. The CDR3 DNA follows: TGTGCCTGGAGTCGGGGCACTGAAGCTTTCTTT.

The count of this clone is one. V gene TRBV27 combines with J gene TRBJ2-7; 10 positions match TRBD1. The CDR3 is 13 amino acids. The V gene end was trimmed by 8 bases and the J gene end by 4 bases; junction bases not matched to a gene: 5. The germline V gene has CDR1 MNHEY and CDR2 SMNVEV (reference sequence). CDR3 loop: CASPGTGDYEQYF. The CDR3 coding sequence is TGTGCCAGCCCGGGGACAGGGGATTACGAGCAGTACTTC.

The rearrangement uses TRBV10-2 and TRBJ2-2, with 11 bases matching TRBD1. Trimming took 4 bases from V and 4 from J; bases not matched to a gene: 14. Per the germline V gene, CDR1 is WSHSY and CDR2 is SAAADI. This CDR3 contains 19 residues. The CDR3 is CASSGSGQGAWFGTGELFF. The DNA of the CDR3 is TGCGCCAGCAGTGGGTCAGGACAGGGGGCTTGGTTTGGCACCGGGGAGCTGTTTTTT.

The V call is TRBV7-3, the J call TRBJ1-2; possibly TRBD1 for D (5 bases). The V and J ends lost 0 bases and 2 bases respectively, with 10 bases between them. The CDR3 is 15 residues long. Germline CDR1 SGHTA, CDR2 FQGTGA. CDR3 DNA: TGTGCCAGCAGCTTAACGCAGGGAGGAAACTATGGCTACACCTTC. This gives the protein CASSLTQGGNYGYTF. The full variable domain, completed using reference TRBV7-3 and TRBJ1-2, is GAGVSQTPSNKVTEKGKYVELRCDPISGHTALYWYRQSLGQGPEFLIYFQGTGAADDSGLPNDRFFAVRPEGSVSTLKIQRTERGDSAVYLCASSLTQGGNYGYTFGSGTRLTVV.

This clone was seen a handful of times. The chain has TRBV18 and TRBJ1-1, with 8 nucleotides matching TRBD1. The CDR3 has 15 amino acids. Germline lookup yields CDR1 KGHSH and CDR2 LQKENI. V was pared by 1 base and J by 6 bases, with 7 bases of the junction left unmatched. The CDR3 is CASSPLGQGAAEAFF. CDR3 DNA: TGTGCCAGCTCACCACTTGGGCAGGGGGCAGCTGAAGCTTTCTTT.